This T cell receptor (beta chain) was identified during a study of OX40 agonist ivuxolimab in advanced cancers. Study overall: Of the participants, 40% had some prior anti-PD-1, anti-PD-L1 or anti-CTLA-4 therapy, which was allowed. Partial responses were achieved by three patients, one with hepatocellular carcinoma and two with cutaneous melanoma. Study-wide results and limits: Among the nonresponders, some also had low normalized T-cell clonal expansion. The mean number of expanded clones was higher in CD8+ T cells than in CD4+.

With respect to this clone: The antigen is unknown.

The germline CDR1 and CDR2 sequences are WNHNN and SYGVQD (reference sequence). This CDR3 region has 13 residues. V was trimmed by 3 bases and J by 6 bases, leaving 11 bases between them. Sequenced by immunoSEQ multiplex PCR; TCRdb stores in-frame clones only, minus some. The sample includes about 46,000 clones, approximately 88% of them seen just once. The clonotype originates from an adult with an advanced solid tumor such as melanoma, head and neck, liver or kidney cancer. The chain employs TRBV10-1 and TRBJ1-2; a possible D gene is TRBD1 (5 bases). The sample consisted of CD4+ or CD8+ T cells sorted from blood, taken in a trial of the OX40 agonist ivuxolimab. The CDR3 nucleotides are TGCGCCAGCAGTGATGGGCAGGGAGATGGCTACACCTTC. It codes for CASSDGQGDGYTF.